Below, 14 T cell receptor beta chains from the same sample are listed, as sequenced in a study of blood T cell repertoires in COVID-19. Assay used: immunoSEQ multiplex PCR; TCRdb lists only in-frame clones, some missing. The data hold roughly 200,000 clones, with 88% observed a single time. Sequencing input: peripheral blood. The origin of the receptors is a man aged 18 to 29 with active or convalescent COVID-19.

Worth noting for this clone: At the DNA level, this CDR3 is encoded by other sequences in the same sample as well. The chain couples TRBV30 to TRBJ2-7; 8 nucleotides agree with TRBD1. This CDR3 spans 13 amino acids. Trimming removed 0 bases from V and 4 bases from J; junction bases left unmatched: 2. In germline, CDR1 is GTSNPN, CDR2 SVGIG (reference sequence). The CDR3 protein is CAWSVGQGYEQYF. CDR3 in DNA: TGTGCCTGGAGTGTCGGACAGGGTTACGAGCAGTACTTC.

The genes are TRBV10-3 and TRBJ1-1; maybe TRBD1 (6 bases). Germline CDR1 ENHRY, CDR2 SYGVKD. CDR3 length: 15 residues. V was pared by 5 bases and J by 7 bases, with 20 bases between. The CDR3 is CAISTGGGAGVEAFF. DNA of the CDR3: TGTGCCATCAGTACCGGAGGGGGGGCGGGTGTTGAAGCTTTCTTT.

The chain joins TRBV7-2 to TRBJ2-7; D is perhaps TRBD2 (7 bases). The CDR3 extends over 17 amino acids. Germline values: CDR1 SGHTA, CDR2 FQGNSA. Trimming stripped 2 bases from V and 0 bases from J, with 17 bases between. CDR3 loop: CASSLRAGAGSSYEQYF. The CDR3 DNA follows: TGTGCCAGCAGCTTAAGGGCGGGGGCAGGGTCCTCCTACGAGCAGTACTTC.

The chain carries TRBV29-1 and TRBJ1-5; unclear D gene. CDR3 length: 13 residues. Trimming pared 4 bases from V and 3 bases from J, leaving 10 bases between. Germline V gives CDR1 SQVTM, CDR2 ANQGSEA. Written as DNA, the CDR3 is TGCAGCGTTGGGGCAGGCCTCAATCAGCCCCAGCATTTT. Protein: CSVGAGLNQPQHF.

This chain links TRBV19 with TRBJ2-1; 10 nucleotides align to TRBD1. The CDR3 is 15 amino acids. The germline V gene encodes CDR1 LNHDA and CDR2 SQIVND (reference sequence). V shed 6 bases, J shed 9 bases, and the junction held 11 bases outside the gene matches. CDR3 residues: CASSILGTGAVEQFF. As DNA, the CDR3 is TGTGCCAGTAGCATCCTGGGGACAGGGGCGGTTGAGCAGTTCTTC.

As for this clone: One end of the junction is discordant with germline, which a read error may explain. This rearrangement joins TRBV6-2 or TRBV6-3 to TRBJ2-5; 8 nucleotides match TRBD1. The CDR3 contains 16 residues. Germline-derived CDR1 and CDR2 are MNHEY and SVGEGT. The CDR3 DNA is TGTGCCAGCAGTTACAAGACAGGGGCTCCCCAAGAGGCCCAGTACTTC. As protein: CASSYKTGAPQEAQYF.

The V gene is TRBV15, the J gene TRBJ1-4; D gene uncertain. Trimming stripped 2 bases from V and 5 bases from J, with 6 bases between. Germline CDR1 LNHNV, CDR2 YYDKDF (reference sequence). The CDR3 consists of 13 residues. CDR3 coding DNA: TGTGCCACCAGCAGATCCCCGAATGAAAAACTGTTTTTT. As protein: CATSRSPNEKLFF.

V gene TRBV4-1 combines with J gene TRBJ1-1, with no clear D. CDR1 is MGHRA and CDR2 is YSYEKL in the germline V gene. The CDR3 consists of 15 residues. V lost 2 bases to trimming and J lost 0 bases, with 10 bases between them. The DNA of the CDR3 is TGCGCCAGCAGCCAAATCGTACTAATGAACACTGAAGCTTTCTTT. Translated: CASSQIVLMNTEAFF.

This chain links TRBV19 with TRBJ1-2; 8 nucleotides line up with TRBD1. With V trimmed by 7 bases and J by 5 bases, 6 bases remained unmatched. Germline V lookup: CDR1 LNHDA, CDR2 SQIVND (reference sequence). This CDR3 has 13 amino acids. The CDR3 reads CASKGTGPYGYTF. In DNA form, the CDR3 reads TGTGCCAGTAAGGGGACAGGTCCGTATGGCTACACCTTC.

Only one count was recorded for this clone. V usage is TRBV7-2 and J usage is TRBJ2-5; 8 positions match TRBD1. The V segment lost 5 bases and the J segment 5 bases; nucleotides outside the gene matches: 13. Germline V gene lookup returns CDR1 SGHTA and CDR2 FQGNSA. There are 16 residues in the CDR3. The CDR3 DNA reads TGTGCCAGCAGCCCCCCAGGGGGCGCAGGTGTGGAGACCCAGTACTTC. Protein sequence: CASSPPGGAGVETQYF.

The chain uses TRBV5-4 and TRBJ1-1, with TRBD1 as a possible D gene (5 bases). V lost 4 bases and J lost 1, with 14 bases in between. There are 15 residues in the CDR3. Per germline, CDR1 SGHNT and CDR2 YYREEE (reference sequence). The CDR3 protein is CASSLAQGGNTEAFF. The CDR3, as DNA: TGTGCCAGCAGCCTAGCCCAGGGAGGGAACACTGAAGCTTTCTTT.

The chain joins TRBV5-5 to TRBJ2-7; D perhaps matches TRBD1 (5 bases). This CDR3 is built from 14 residues. In germline, CDR1 is SGHKS, CDR2 YYEKEE (reference sequence). Trimming left V 0 bases short and J 5 bases short, with 12 bases between. In DNA form, the CDR3 reads TGTGCCAGCAGCTTGGATGTGCGCAGGGACGAGCAGTACTTC. Its protein is CASSLDVRRDEQYF.

The CDR3 DNA is TGTGCCAGTAGTATGGCAGGCTTCTCTGGAAACACCATATATTTT. Its protein product is CASSMAGFSGNTIYF. This chain links TRBV19 with TRBJ1-3; D is ambiguous. This CDR3 has 15 amino acids. CDR1 and CDR2 (germline): LNHDA, SQIVND (reference sequence). V was pared by 3 bases and J by 0 bases, with 9 bases between.

J is TRBJ1-2 and V is TRBV24-1; possibly TRBD1 for D (5 bases). This CDR3 has 16 amino acids. Germline V gives CDR1 KGHDR, CDR2 SFDVKD. Trimming took off 5 bases at V and 1 base at J, with 16 bases between the two ends. The CDR3 DNA reads as TGTGCCACCAGTGGTCCTCTGACAGAAAGTAACTATGGCTACACCTTC. Translation: CATSGPLTESNYGYTF.